This entry features one T cell receptor beta chain sequence. The data originate from a study of cytomegalovirus exposure and HLA in healthy donors. Primers included in the PCR were 60 Vbeta and 13 Jbeta primers. Sequencing used immunoSEQ multiplex PCR; TCRdb keeps in-frame clones, though not all of them. The sample lists around 130,000 clones, approximately 85% occurring once. The V end lost 2 bases, the J end lost 2 bases, and 12 bases lay between the germline ends. The V gene's germline CDR1 is MNHNY and CDR2 SVGAGI (reference sequence). This CDR3 contains 15 residues. The chain combines TRBV6-6 with TRBJ1-2; D is perhaps TRBD1 (6 bases). The sequence was obtained from a woman between 35 and 50 years old in good health and CMV-seronegative. The sample taken for sequencing was PBMCs. CDR3: CASSYPTGTNYGYTF. CDR3 DNA: TGTGCCAGCAGTTACCCCACAGGGACCAACTATGGCTACACCTTC.